This T cell receptor (beta chain) was observed in a study of shared clonotypes between healthy human individuals. Turning to the study itself: The donor group consisted of a couple of women and a few men, aged 18 to 49.

Germline lookup yields CDR1 SGHNT and CDR2 YYREEE (reference sequence). V dropped 4 bases and J dropped 0 bases, with 11 bases sitting between them. The CDR3 is made up of 14 amino acids. An assay was performed, and its level was deep. In the original analysis: Filtering differed, since immunoSEQ gave only junction sequences and no quality scores. TCRdb keeps only in-frame clones here, not all; method: immunoSEQ multiplex PCR. The DNA gave D and trimming, while V, J and clone size come from that table. The data contain roughly 700,000 clones, approximately 79% of them singletons. The sample comprised memory CD4+ T cells sorted from blood. Sample subset: CD45RA-negative fraction. The sequence was obtained from a woman aged 30 to 39 in good health. The chain combines TRBV5-4 with TRBJ2-7; D is unclear. As DNA, the CDR3 is TGTGCCAGCAGCCCCGGGCGCTTCTCCTACGAGCAGTACTTC. The encoded protein is CASSPGRFSYEQYF.